The rows below give T cell receptor beta chains drawn from one sample of a study of blood T cells in healthy people across ages. TCRdb reprocessed the 5' RACE reads with MiXCR, giving one entry per CDR3 protein. The sample holds some 750,000 distinct CDR3 sequences, around a fifth seen once. Source material: blood. These receptors originate from a man between 65 and 85 years old in good health. The CDR3 runs from the conserved cysteine through the conserved F or W. The size of a clone is reported for some rows only, either as once, few or many, or as a class for expanded clones.

cdr3_aa | clone_size | v_call
CSVVQITDTQYF | many | TRBV29-1
CASSDPTGAQETQYF | NA | TRBV6-2/TRBV6-3
CSAPGQGAEAFF | NA | TRBV20-1
CSARGPAGGSYEQYF | NA | TRBV20-1
CAISENGANYGYTF | few | TRBV10-3
CASSLSPRGADTQYF | NA | TRBV12-3/TRBV12-4
CASSQGGTRYDSPLHF | few | TRBV3-1
CASSYGRDGQPQHF | NA | TRBV6-6
CSVRRGSNEKLFF | NA | TRBV29-1
CSVESRAGYEQYF | NA | TRBV29-1
CASSPGTGVAGELFF | NA | TRBV6-2/TRBV6-3
CVSSKKPGPSDTQYF | NA | TRBV5-1
CASSLEGRGGSPLHF | NA | TRBV7-2
CASLNLAKNIQYF | few | TRBV27
CSASLSSVRGTDTQYF | few | TRBV20-1
CASSFPPPLTSGGLEETQYF | few | TRBV5-5
CSAIQNTGELFF | few | TRBV20-1
CASSQPGQANDEQFF | few | TRBV12-3/TRBV12-4
CASSSEGGYTF | few | TRBV6-5
CASSAIRESTEAFF | few | TRBV19
CASSPIVRDGYTF | few | TRBV7-9
CASSYRTRARDTQYF | few | TRBV6-7
CASSSDRAYGGYTF | NA | TRBV11-3
CASSSRQGINEKLFF | NA | TRBV12-3/TRBV12-4
CASMYGPAIYGYTF | many | TRBV2